These T cell receptor beta chains were read from a single sample in a study of cytomegalovirus exposure and HLA in healthy donors. The data were produced by immunoSEQ multiplex PCR, yet TCRdb's version contains in-frame clones alone and is incomplete. The listing contains about 140,000 clones. Sequencing was done on a sample of PBMCs. The receptors originated from a man aged 35 to 55 in good health and CMV-seronegative. The CDR3 runs from the conserved cysteine through the conserved F or W. The D gene is left open where the match is weak.

D	J	length	V	DNA	CDR3
-	TRBJ1-2	14	TRBV6-5	TGTGCCAGCAGCCGTGGACAGTCTGTCTATGGCTACACCTTC	CASSRGQSVYGYTF
-	TRBJ1-4	13	TRBV6-5	TGTGCCAGCAGTACCGCGGGAGGGGAAAAACTGTTTTTT	CASSTAGGEKLFF
TRBD2	TRBJ2-3	16	TRBV7-2	TGTGCCAGCAGCACCCACGGGGGGGCAGGCACAGATACGCAGTATTTT	CASSTHGGAGTDTQYF
TRBD2	TRBJ2-5	16	TRBV4-3	TGCGCCAGCAGCCAAGGATTAGCGGGGGGGCAAGAGACCCAGTACTTC	CASSQGLAGGQETQYF
-	TRBJ1-2	15	TRBV6-5	TGTGCCAGCAGACCGCACGACGCGGGGATCTATGGCTACACCTTC	CASRPHDAGIYGYTF
-	TRBJ1-2	16	TRBV28	TGTGCCAGCAGTCCCCTGTCGGGGGGGTGGGGTTATGGCTACACCTTC	CASSPLSGGWGYGYTF
TRBD1	TRBJ1-3	16	TRBV5-4	TGTGCCAGCAGCTTACCCGGGACAGGGTCTGGAAACACCATATATTTT	CASSLPGTGSGNTIYF
-	TRBJ1-1	14	TRBV15	TGTGCCACCCAAAGGGAACAGGTGAACACTGAAGCTTTCTTT	CATQREQVNTEAFF
TRBD1	TRBJ2-3	18	TRBV27	TGTGCCAGCAGTTTTATAGCGTACGGGACAGGGGTTATAGATACGCAGTATTTT	CASSFIAYGTGVIDTQYF
TRBD1	TRBJ1-1	14	TRBV4-1	TGCGCCAGCAGCCAAGATTGGCAGGGGGGTGAAGCTTTCTTT	CASSQDWQGGEAFF
-	TRBJ2-2	11	TRBV14	TGTGCCAGCAGACAGTCCAAAGAGCTGTTTTTT	CASRQSKELFF
TRBD1	TRBJ1-2	14	TRBV10-3	TGTGCCACCTCTCCCGGGACAGGGGGCTATGGCTACACCTTC	CATSPGTGGYGYTF
-	TRBJ1-2	11	TRBV4-2	TGTGCCAGCAGCCCAGTGCATGGCTACACCTTC	CASSPVHGYTF
TRBD1	TRBJ2-2	15	TRBV7-6	TGTGCCAGCAGCTCTAGGGACAGCTTCACCGGGGAGCTGTTTTTT	CASSSRDSFTGELFF
-	TRBJ2-5	13	TRBV5-1	TGCGCCAGCTCCCGGGGGGCCCAAGAGACCCAGTACTTC	CASSRGAQETQYF
-	TRBJ2-5	13	TRBV4-1	TGCGCCAGCAGCCAAGACAGGGAAGAGACCCAGTACTTC	CASSQDREETQYF
TRBD2	TRBJ2-5	14	TRBV5-4	TGTGCCAGCAGCTTGGGCGGGGGGGCAGAGACCCAGTACTTC	CASSLGGGAETQYF
-	TRBJ1-2	14	TRBV27	TGTGCCAGCAGGAGCAGGGTTGTTCAGGATGGCTACACCTTC	CASRSRVVQDGYTF
-	TRBJ1-4	15	TRBV9	TGTGCCAGCAGCGTTCAGGGCAGGGGTGGAGAAAAACTGTTTTTT	CASSVQGRGGEKLFF
TRBD2	TRBJ2-2	15	TRBV6-1	TGTGCCACCCTCAGACCGGGACTAGCGACCGGGGAGCTGTTTTTT	CATLRPGLATGELFF
TRBD1	TRBJ1-5	15	TRBV4-1	TGCGCCAGCAGCCAAGTATCAGGGGGCGATCAGCCCCAGCATTTT	CASSQVSGGDQPQHF
TRBD1	TRBJ1-1	13	TRBV6-4	TGTGCCAGCAGTGACCTTCCGGGACAGAAAGCTTTCTTT	CASSDLPGQKAFF
TRBD1	TRBJ2-1	15	TRBV7-3	TGTGCCAGCAGCTTAAACAGGGGTTCCTACAATGAGCAGTTCTTC	CASSLNRGSYNEQFF
-	TRBJ2-7	16	TRBV4-1	TGCGCCAGCAGCCAAGGCAGGGCAGGAGCCTTCTACGAGCAGTACTTC	CASSQGRAGAFYEQYF